This TCR beta chain was captured by sequencing in a study of T-cell reconstitution after alpha-beta-depleted transplantation in children. Overall study results and limits: Newly produced T cells mostly provided counts and TCRbeta diversity after one year, as hyperexpanded clones declined. Alpha-beta T cells about two months after transplant reportedly derived from several hundred expanded graft clones. Some patients showed high day-60 TCRbeta diversity, which derived from surviving recipient T cells and thymic progenitors.

This clonotype has ten or more counts. Antigen: not known. Unique molecular identifiers were incorporated when the TCRbeta library was constructed. TCRdb analysed the PCR reads with MiXCR anew, one entry per CDR3 protein. The table shows about 27,000 distinct CDR3 sequences, with 15% to 20% occurring only once. The CDR3 consists of 13 residues. V lost 5 bases and J 4 bases, leaving 11 bases between the germline ends. From germline, CDR1 is SEHNR and CDR2 FQNEAQ (reference sequence). The chain recombines TRBV7-9 with TRBJ1-1, with D maybe TRBD1 (5 bases). The sample consisted of PBMCs, mostly from graft donor cells, taken 60 days after TCRalphabeta/CD19-depleted stem cell transplant. This TCR was recovered from a male patient aged 2 to 9 who had a stem cell transplant for acute lymphoblastic leukemia, so the T cells may come from the graft donor. CDR3 sequence reads: CASSPRGVTEAFF. As DNA, the CDR3 is TGTGCCAGCAGCCCGAGGGGTGTCACTGAAGCTTTCTTT.